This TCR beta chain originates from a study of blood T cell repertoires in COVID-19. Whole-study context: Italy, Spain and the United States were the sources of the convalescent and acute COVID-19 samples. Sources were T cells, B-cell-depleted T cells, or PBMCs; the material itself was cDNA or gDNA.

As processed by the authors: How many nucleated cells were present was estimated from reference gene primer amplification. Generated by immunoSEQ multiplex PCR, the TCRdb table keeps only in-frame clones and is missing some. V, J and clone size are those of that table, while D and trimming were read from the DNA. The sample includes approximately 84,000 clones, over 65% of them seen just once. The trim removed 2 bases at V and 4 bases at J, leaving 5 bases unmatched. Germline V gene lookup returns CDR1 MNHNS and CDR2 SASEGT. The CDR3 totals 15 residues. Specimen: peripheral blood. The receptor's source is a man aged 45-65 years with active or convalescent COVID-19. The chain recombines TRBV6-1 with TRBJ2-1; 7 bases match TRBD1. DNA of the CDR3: TGTGCCAGCAGTGAAACAAGGGGGCTATACAATGAGCAGTTCTTC. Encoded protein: CASSETRGLYNEQFF.